What follows are 9 T cell receptor beta chains derived from one specimen sequenced in a study of CD8 T cells in ankylosing spondylitis. Their target antigens are unknown. TCRdb reanalysed the 5' RACE reads using MiXCR and keeps one entry per CDR3 protein. The sample yields about 480,000 distinct CDR3 sequences, roughly 18% seen once. Points from the study as a whole: A TCR beta motif made of fewer than ten highly homologous variants seemed typical of ankylosing spondylitis blood.

Sequenced material: blood, either unsorted or a sorted T cell fraction (not recorded which). The origin of the receptors is a male donor with ankylosing spondylitis.

This clonotype was seen only a few times. J is TRBJ2-7 and V is TRBV7-2, with 7 positions matching TRBD1. Germline V gives CDR1 SGHTA, CDR2 FQGNSA. Unmatched junction bases numbered 4, after V lost 5 bases and J lost 0 bases. The CDR3 runs to 14 residues. DNA of the CDR3: TGTGCCAGCAGCCCACAGGGGAGCTCCTACGAGCAGTACTTC. Its translation is CASSPQGSSYEQYF.

J is TRBJ1-6 and V is TRBV28; D uncertain. The CDR3 is 14 residues long. The ends were cut back, 5 bases at V and 6 bases at J, with 11 bases in the middle. The germline CDR1 and CDR2 sequences are MDHEN and SYDVKM. CDR3 in amino acids: CASSLPGINSPLHF. The CDR3 DNA reads as TGTGCCAGCAGTCTGCCCGGAATTAATTCACCCCTCCACTTT. The full variable domain, completed using reference TRBV28 and TRBJ1-6, is DVKVTQSSRYLVKRTGEKVFLECVQDMDHENMFWYRQDPGLGLRLIYFSYDVKMKEKGDIPEGYSVSREKKERFSLILESASTNQTSMYLCASSLPGINSPLHFGNGTRLTVT.

This clonotype was observed a few times. CDR3 DNA sequence: TGTGCCAGCAGCCCTGGGCGTTCGTCTGAGCAGTTCTTC. Encoded protein: CASSPGRSSEQFF. The V gene is TRBV7-9, the J gene TRBJ2-1; D call uncertain. Germline V gene sequence: CDR1 SEHNR, CDR2 FQNEAQ (reference sequence). The CDR3 totals 13 residues. V was pared by 5 bases and J by 9 bases, with 14 bases between. The variable domain in full, completed from reference TRBV7-9 and TRBJ2-1, reads DTGVSQNPRHKITKRGQNVTFRCDPISEHNRLYWYRQTLGQGPEFLTYFQNEAQLEKSRLLSDRFSAERPKGSFSTLEIQRTEQGDSAMYLCASSPGRSSEQFFGPGTRLTVL.

This clonotype appeared a few times. The chain links TRBV4-2 to TRBJ2-5; tentative D call: TRBD1 (5 bases). Trimming removed 0 bases from V and 2 bases from J, with 7 bases in between. The CDR3 consists of 14 residues. The germline CDR1 and CDR2 sequences are LGHNA and YNFKEQ. CDR3 coding DNA: TGTGCCAGCAGCCAAGACGGACAACAAGAGACCCAGTACTTC. Encoded protein: CASSQDGQQETQYF.

This chain connects TRBV15 to TRBJ1-6, with D possibly being TRBD1 (5 bases). There are 14 residues in the CDR3. Trimming cost V 3 bases and J 10 bases, with 13 bases left between them. CDR1 and CDR2 (germline): LNHNV, YYDKDF (reference sequence). The CDR3 region has the DNA TGTGCCACCAGCAGGAACAGCGGGGGATCACCCCTCCACTTT. Translation: CATSRNSGGSPLHF.

The J gene is TRBJ1-1, the V gene TRBV11-2, with 10 positions matching TRBD1. Trimming took 5 bases from V and 11 from J; bases not matched to a gene: 14. The germline V gene has CDR1 SGHAT and CDR2 FQNNGV. The CDR3 runs to 15 residues. CDR3 coding DNA: TGTGCCAGCAGCAAAGCCCTTGGGGACAGGGGAAGGGCTTTCTTT. This sequence encodes CASSKALGDRGRAFF.

This clonotype was seen a handful of times. This rearrangement joins TRBV7-9 to TRBJ1-4; D call uncertain. Germline CDR1 reads SEHNR; CDR2 reads FQNEAQ (reference sequence). V was trimmed by 0 bases and J by 7 bases, leaving 12 bases between them. The CDR3 runs to 15 residues. The CDR3 sequence: CASSLATGQSEKLFF. CDR3 nucleotides: TGTGCCAGCAGCTTAGCGACCGGTCAGAGTGAAAAACTGTTTTTT.

This sequence joins TRBV18 and TRBJ2-3; weak D call: TRBD1 (5 bases). V lost 4 bases and J lost 6, with 14 bases in between. CDR3 length equals 14 residues. CDR1 and CDR2 from the germline V gene are KGHSH and LQKENI. CDR3: CASSLGSRVDTQYF. The CDR3 coding sequence is TGTGCCAGCTCACTGGGATCCAGGGTGGATACGCAGTATTTT.

This clonotype occurred a few times. The chain uses TRBV5-6 and TRBJ2-7, with no clear D. Germline CDR1 SGHDT, CDR2 YYEEEE. The ends were cut back, 4 bases at V and 0 bases at J, with 11 bases in the middle. This CDR3 is built from 14 residues. The DNA of the CDR3 is TGTGCCAGCAGCGCGCGACTGGGCTCCTACGAGCAGTACTTC. Its protein product is CASSARLGSYEQYF.